The rows below give T cell receptor beta chains drawn from one sample of a study of T cell responses to AZD1222 COVID-19 vaccine. Some clones are missing from TCRdb's copy, which holds only in-frame ones; the method was immunoSEQ multiplex PCR. Among around 81,000 clones listed, around 93% were seen once. The source was peripheral blood, collected 28 days after the second AZD1222 dose. The receptors stem from an adult who received the AZD1222 COVID-19 vaccine. CDR3s leave out the opening cysteine and the closing phenylalanine or tryptophan. D genes are given only for firm matches.

v_gene	j_gene	d_gene	CDR3aa
TRBV2	TRBJ1-4	.	ASTTIPGGNEKLF
TRBV25-1	TRBJ2-2	.	ASTHTQGWLAGELF
TRBV18	TRBJ2-7	TRBD1	ASSSGGGIHEQY
TRBV4-2	TRBJ2-5	TRBD2	ASSHLAGEEETQY
TRBV2	TRBJ2-7	.	ASSEFIYYEQY
TRBV3-1/TRBV3-2	TRBJ1-2	.	ASSRDIYGYT
TRBV27	TRBJ2-7	.	ASSSGRWQY
TRBV4-2	TRBJ1-2	.	ASSQPQSGPVYGYT
TRBV30	TRBJ1-2	.	AWSVSYGYT
TRBV9	TRBJ2-7	TRBD2	ASSGGLGSASYEQY
TRBV6-4	TRBJ2-3	.	ASSDSWGRGADTQY
TRBV6-5	TRBJ1-5	.	ASSYSAQGNQPQH
TRBV29-1	TRBJ2-7	.	SVATGTLYEQY